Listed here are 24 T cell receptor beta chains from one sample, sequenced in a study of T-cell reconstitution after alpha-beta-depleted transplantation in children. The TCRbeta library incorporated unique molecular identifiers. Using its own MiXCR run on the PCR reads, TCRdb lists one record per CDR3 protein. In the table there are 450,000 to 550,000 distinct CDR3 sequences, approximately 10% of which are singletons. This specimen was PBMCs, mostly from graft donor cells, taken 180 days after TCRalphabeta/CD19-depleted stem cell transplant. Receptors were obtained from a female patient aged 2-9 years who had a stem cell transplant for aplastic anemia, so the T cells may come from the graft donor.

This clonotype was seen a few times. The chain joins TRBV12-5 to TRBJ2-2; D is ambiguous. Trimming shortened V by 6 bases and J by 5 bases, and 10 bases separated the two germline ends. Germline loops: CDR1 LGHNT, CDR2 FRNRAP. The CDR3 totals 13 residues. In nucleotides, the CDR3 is TGTGCTAGTGGGCCCCGTGAAACCGGGGAGCTGTTTTTT. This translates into CASGPRETGELFF.

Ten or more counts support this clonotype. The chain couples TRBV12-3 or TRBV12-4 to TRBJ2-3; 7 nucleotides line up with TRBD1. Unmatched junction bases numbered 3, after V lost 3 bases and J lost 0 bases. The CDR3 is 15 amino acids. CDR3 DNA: TGTGCCAGCAGTTTTCGAGGGGGCAGCACAGATACGCAGTATTTT. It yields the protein CASSFRGGSTDTQYF.

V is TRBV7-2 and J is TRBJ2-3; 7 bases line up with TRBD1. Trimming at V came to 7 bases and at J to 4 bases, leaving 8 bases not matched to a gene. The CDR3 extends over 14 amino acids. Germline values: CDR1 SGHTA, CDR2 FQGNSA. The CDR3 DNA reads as TGTGCCAGCACCGAGAGGACAGGCGCAGATACGCAGTATTTT. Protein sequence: CASTERTGADTQYF.

In nucleotides, the CDR3 is TGTGCCACCAGCAAAAGATATGAGAGTATAAGCACCGGGGAGCTGTTTTTT. Translated, it gives CATSKRYESISTGELFF. This chain links TRBV15 with TRBJ2-2; no clear D gene. The CDR3 is 17 residues long. V lost 4 bases, J lost 4 bases, and 19 bases lay in between. Germline CDR1 LNHNV, CDR2 YYDKDF (reference sequence).

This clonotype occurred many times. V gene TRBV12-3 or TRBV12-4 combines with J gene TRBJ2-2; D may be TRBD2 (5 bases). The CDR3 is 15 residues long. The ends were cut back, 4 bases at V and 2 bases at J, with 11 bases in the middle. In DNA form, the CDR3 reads TGTGCCAGCAGTTCCCTTGGACTCAACACCGGGGAGCTGTTTTTT. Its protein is CASSSLGLNTGELFF.

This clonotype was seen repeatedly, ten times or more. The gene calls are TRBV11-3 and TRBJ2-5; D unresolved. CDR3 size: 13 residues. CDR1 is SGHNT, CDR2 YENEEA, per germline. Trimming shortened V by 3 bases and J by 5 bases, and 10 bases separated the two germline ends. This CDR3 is CASSLQGLETQYF. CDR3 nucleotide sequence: TGTGCCAGCAGCTTGCAAGGGTTGGAGACCCAGTACTTC.

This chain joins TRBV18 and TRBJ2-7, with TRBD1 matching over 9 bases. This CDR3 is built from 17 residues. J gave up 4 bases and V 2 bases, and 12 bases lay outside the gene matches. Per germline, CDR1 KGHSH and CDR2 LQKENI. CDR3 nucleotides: TGTGCCAGCTCACCATTGGGCGGGACAGGGCAGCCATACGAGCAGTACGTC. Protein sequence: CASSPLGGTGQPYEQYV.

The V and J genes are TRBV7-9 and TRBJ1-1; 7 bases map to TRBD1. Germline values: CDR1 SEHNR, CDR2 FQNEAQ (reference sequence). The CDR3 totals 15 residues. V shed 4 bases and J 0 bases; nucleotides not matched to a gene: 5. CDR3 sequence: CASSSGQHMNTEAFF. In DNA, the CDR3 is TGTGCCAGCAGCTCGGGACAGCACATGAACACTGAAGCTTTCTTT.

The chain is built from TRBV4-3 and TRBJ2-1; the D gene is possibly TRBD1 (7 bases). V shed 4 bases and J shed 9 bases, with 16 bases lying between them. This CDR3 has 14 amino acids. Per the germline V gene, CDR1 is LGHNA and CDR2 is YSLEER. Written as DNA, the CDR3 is TGCGCCAGCAGCCTTTGGAGGGGGCAGAGTGAGCAGTTCTTC. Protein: CASSLWRGQSEQFF.

As DNA, the CDR3 is TGCAGCGTGAAACTCTCCGACCCCTACTACGAGCAGTACTTC. Encoded protein: CSVKLSDPYYEQYF. The chain combines TRBV29-1 with TRBJ2-7; D call uncertain. Germline CDR1 SQVTM, CDR2 ANQGSEA. The CDR3 loop spans 14 amino acids. V lost 6 bases, J lost 3 bases, and 18 bases lay in between.

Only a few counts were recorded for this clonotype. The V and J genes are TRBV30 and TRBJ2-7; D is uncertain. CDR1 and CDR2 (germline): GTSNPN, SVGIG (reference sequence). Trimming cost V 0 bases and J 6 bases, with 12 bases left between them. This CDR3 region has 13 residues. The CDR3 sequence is CAWSVTGPGEQYV. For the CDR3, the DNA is TGTGCCTGGAGTGTAACTGGGCCGGGCGAGCAGTACGTC.

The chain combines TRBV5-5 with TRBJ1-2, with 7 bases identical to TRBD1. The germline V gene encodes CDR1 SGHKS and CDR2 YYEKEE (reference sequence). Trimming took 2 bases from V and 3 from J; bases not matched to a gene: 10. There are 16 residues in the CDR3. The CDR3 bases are TGTGCCAGCAGCTTAGGGGGCAGCCTGGCCTACTATGGCTACACCTTC. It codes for CASSLGGSLAYYGYTF.

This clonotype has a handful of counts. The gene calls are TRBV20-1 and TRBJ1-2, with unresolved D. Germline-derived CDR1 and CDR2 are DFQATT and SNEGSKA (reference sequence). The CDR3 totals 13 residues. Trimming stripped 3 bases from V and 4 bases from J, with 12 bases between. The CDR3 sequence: CSASADFTYGYTF. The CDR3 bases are TGCAGTGCTAGTGCGGATTTTACCTATGGCTACACCTTC.

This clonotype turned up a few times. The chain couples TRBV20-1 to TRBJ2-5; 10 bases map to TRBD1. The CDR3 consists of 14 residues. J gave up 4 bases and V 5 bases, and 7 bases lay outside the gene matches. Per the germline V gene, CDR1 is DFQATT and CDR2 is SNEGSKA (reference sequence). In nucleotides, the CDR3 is TGCAGTGCTGACGGGACAGGGGTTCGAGAGACCCAGTACTTC. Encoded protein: CSADGTGVRETQYF.

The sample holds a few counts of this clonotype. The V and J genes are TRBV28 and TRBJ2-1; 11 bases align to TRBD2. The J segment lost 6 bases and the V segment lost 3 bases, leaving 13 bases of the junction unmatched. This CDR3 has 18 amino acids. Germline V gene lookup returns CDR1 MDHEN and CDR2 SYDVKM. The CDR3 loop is CASSFWGLADDRTNEQFF. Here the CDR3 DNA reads TGTGCCAGCAGTTTTTGGGGACTAGCGGACGATAGGACCAATGAGCAGTTCTTC.

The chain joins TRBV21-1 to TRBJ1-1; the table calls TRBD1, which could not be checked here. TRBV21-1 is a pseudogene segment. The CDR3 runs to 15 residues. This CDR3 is CASSLPTGLNTEALF. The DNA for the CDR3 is TGTGCCAGCAGCCTTCCGACAGGGCTGAACACTGAAGCTTTATTT.

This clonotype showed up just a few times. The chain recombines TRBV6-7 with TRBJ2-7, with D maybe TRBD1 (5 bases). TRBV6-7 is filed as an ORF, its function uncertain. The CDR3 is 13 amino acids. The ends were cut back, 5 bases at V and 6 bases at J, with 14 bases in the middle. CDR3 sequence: CASSRDRRTEQYV. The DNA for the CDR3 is TGTGCCAGCAGTCGTGACAGACGCACCGAGCAGTACGTC.

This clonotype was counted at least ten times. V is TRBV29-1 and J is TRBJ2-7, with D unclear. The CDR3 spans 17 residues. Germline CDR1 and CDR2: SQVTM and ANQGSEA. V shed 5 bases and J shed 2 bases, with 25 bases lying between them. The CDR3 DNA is TGCAGCGTTACGACGACATATCTGGGGATAGCCGCCTACGAGCAGTACGTC. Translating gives CSVTTTYLGIAAYEQYV.

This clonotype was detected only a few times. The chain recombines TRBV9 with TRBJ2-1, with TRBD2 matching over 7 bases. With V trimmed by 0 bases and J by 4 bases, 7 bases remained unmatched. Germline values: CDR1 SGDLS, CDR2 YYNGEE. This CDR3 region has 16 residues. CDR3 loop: CASSVVGREGYNEQFF. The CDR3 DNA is TGTGCCAGCAGCGTAGTCGGAAGGGAGGGTTACAATGAGCAGTTCTTC.

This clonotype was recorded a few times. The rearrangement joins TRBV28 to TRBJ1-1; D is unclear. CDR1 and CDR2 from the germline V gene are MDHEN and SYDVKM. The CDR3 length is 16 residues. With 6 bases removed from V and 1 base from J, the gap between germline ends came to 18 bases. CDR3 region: CASRSRRKEPNTEAFF. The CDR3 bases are TGTGCCAGCAGAAGCAGAAGGAAGGAACCGAACACTGAAGCTTTCTTT.

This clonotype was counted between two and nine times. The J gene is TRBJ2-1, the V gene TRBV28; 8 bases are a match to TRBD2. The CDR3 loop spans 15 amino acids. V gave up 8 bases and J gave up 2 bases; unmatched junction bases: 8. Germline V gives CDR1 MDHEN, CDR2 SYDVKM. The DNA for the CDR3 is TGTGCCAGCGCTCCCCGGACTAGCCCCTACAATGAGCAGTTCTTC. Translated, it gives CASAPRTSPYNEQFF.

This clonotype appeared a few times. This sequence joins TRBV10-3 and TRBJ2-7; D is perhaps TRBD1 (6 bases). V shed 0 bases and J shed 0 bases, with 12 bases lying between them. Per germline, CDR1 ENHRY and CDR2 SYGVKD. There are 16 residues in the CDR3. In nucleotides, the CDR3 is TGTGCCATCAGTGAGTCGAGTGGACAGCACTCCTACGAGCAGTACTTC. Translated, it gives CAISESSGQHSYEQYF.

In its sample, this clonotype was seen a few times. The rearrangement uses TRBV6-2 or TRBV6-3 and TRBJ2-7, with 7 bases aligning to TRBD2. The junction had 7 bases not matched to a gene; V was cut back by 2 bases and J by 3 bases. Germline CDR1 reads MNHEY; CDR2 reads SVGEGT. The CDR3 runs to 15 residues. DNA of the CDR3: TGTGCCAGCAGTTACGACCCGAAGCGGGGCTACGAGCAGTACTTC. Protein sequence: CASSYDPKRGYEQYF.

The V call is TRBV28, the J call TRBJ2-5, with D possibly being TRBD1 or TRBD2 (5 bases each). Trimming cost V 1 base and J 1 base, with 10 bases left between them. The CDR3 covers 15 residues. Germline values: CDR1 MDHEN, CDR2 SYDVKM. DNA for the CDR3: TGTGCCAGCAGTTTATCCGGGACCATCCAAGAGACCCAGTACTTC. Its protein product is CASSLSGTIQETQYF.